This T cell receptor beta chain was recovered during a study of lymphopenia after photon versus proton radiotherapy. The CDR3 sequence is 16 residues long. V lost 8 bases to trimming and J lost 5 bases; unmatched junction nucleotides: 14. The V gene's germline CDR1 is SEHNR and CDR2 FQNEAQ (reference sequence). Generated by immunoSEQ multiplex PCR, the TCRdb table keeps only in-frame clones and is missing some. The sample has 150,000 to 200,000 clones; approximately 86% are singletons. The chain combines TRBV7-9 with TRBJ2-5; the match to TRBD2 covers 10 bases. The TCR sequence derives from a man over 45 with gastric cancer. The sample here was peripheral blood, taken from a patient treated with photon-based radiotherapy. Here the CDR3 DNA reads TGTGCCAGCTGCAGCCCACGACTAGCGGGTGAGGAGACCCAGTACTTC. Translating gives CASCSPRLAGEETQYF.